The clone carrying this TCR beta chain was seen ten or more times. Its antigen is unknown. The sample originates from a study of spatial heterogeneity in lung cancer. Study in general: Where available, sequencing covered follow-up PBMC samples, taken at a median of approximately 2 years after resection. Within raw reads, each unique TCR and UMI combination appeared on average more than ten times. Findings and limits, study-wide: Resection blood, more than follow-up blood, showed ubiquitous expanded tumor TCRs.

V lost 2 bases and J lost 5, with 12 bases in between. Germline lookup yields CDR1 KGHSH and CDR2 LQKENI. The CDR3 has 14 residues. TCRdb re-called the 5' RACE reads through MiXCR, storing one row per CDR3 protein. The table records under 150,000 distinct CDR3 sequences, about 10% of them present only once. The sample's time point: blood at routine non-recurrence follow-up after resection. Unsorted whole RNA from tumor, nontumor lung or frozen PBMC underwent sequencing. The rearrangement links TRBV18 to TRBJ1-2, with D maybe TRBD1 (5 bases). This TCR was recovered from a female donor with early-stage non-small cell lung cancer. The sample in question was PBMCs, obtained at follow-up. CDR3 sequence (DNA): TGTGCCAGCTCACCAGGGAACACAGGATATGGCTACACCTTC. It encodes CASSPGNTGYGYTF.